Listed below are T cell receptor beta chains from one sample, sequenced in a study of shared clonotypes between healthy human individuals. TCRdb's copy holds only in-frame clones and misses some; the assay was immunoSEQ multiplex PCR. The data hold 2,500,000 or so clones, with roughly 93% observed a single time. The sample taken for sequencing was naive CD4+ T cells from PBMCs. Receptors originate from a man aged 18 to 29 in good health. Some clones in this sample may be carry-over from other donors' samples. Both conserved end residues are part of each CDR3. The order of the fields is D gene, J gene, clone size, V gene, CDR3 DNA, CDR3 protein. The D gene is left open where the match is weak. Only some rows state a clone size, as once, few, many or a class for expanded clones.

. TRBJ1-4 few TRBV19 TGTGCCAGTACCATAGGTGGGCGGAATGAAAAACTGTTTTTT CASTIGGRNEKLFF
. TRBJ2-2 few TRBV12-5 TGTGCTAGTGGAAGCCGACAGGACACGAACACCGGGGAGCTGTTTTTT CASGSRQDTNTGELFF
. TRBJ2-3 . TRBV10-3 TGTGCCATCAGGATTGAATCCGGGACGTCCACAGATACGCAGTATTTT CAIRIESGTSTDTQYF
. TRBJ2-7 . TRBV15 TGTGCCACCAGCAGGGGTTCTGGAGGGGGTAGGGAGCAGTACTTC CATSRGSGGGREQYF
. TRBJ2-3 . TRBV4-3 TGCGCCAGCAGCCAAGAGTACTGGGCCATTGTCGCAGATACGCAGTATTTT CASSQEYWAIVADTQYF
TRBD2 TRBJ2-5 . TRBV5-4 TGTGCCATACAGGGACTAGCGTGGGCCGGGGAGACCCAGTACTTC CAIQGLAWAGETQYF
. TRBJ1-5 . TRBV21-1 TGTGCCAGCAGCAAACCCACCAAGACAGGGCCGATGCGCAATCAGCCCCAGCATTTT CASSKPTKTGPMRNQPQHF
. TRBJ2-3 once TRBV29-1 TGCAGCGGGTCCACAAGCACAGATACGCAGTATTTT CSGSTSTDTQYF
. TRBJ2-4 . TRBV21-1 TGTGCCAGCAGCTTACTAGCGGACCTAGCCAAAAACATTCAGTACTTC CASSLLADLAKNIQYF
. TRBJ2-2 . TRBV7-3 TGTGCCAGCAGCTTACTTGGTTCCGGGGAGCTGTTTTTT CASSLLGSGELFF
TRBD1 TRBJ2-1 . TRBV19 TGTGCCACCCAACGGGACAGGGGCTCGGATGAGCAGTTCTTC CATQRDRGSDEQFF
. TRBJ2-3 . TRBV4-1 TGCGCCAGCAGCCAAGAAGGAGGGGCGAAGGGGGATACGCAGTATTTT CASSQEGGAKGDTQYF
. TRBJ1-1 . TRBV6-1 TGTGCCAGCAGTGTAGCGGGACGGAACACTGAAGCTTTCTTT CASSVAGRNTEAFF
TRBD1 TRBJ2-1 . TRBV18 TGTGCCAGCTCACCGGGGGACAGTTTGTATGAGCAGTTCTTC CASSPGDSLYEQFF
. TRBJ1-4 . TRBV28 TGTGCCAGCAGTTTATACTTCGCGGCTAATGAAAAACTGTTTTTT CASSLYFAANEKLFF
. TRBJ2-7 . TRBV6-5 TGTGCCAGCACCGGTCCTTACGAGCAGTACTTC CASTGPYEQYF
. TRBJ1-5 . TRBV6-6 TGTGCCAGCAGTTACGACAGAGAAAGCAATCAGCCCCAGCATTTT CASSYDRESNQPQHF
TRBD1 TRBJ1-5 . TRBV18 TGTGCCAGCTCACCCGCTGCAGGGGGCTGGAATCAGCCCCAGCATTTT CASSPAAGGWNQPQHF
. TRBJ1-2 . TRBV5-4 TGTGCAGTCGGAGGGGCATCCGGCTATGGCTACACCTTC CAVGGASGYGYTF
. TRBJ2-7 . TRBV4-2 TGTGCCAGCAGCCAAGGAAAACTATCCGAGCAGTACTTC CASSQGKLSEQYF
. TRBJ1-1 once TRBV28 TGTGCCAGCAAATCCGGACAAAACTCAGACGAAGCTTTCTTT CASKSGQNSDEAFF
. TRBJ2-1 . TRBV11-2 TGTGCCAGCAGCTTAGCGGGGGCCTCCTACAATGAGCAGTTCTTC CASSLAGASYNEQFF
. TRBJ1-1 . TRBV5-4 TGTGCCAGCAGCCGGGACGTAATGAACACTGAAGCTTTCTTT CASSRDVMNTEAFF
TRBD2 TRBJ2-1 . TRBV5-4 TGTGCCAGCAGCTCCCGGACGGGGGGCTCCTACAATGAGCAGTTCTTC CASSSRTGGSYNEQFF
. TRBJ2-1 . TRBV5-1 TGCGCCAGCAGCTTGGAAGCCACGCTGCAGTTCTTC CASSLEATLQFF
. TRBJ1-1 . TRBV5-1 TGCGCCAGCAGCCCGGGCTCGACTGAAGCTTTCTTT CASSPGSTEAFF
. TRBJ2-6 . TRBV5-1 TGCGCCAGCAGCTTGGGGGGACCCTACTCGCGCTCTGGGGCCAACGTCCTGACTTTC CASSLGGPYSRSGANVLTF
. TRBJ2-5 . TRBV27 TGTGCCAGCAGTTCCTATGGGGGGACCCAGTACTTC CASSSYGGTQYF
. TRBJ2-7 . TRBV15 TGTGCCACCAGCAGAGGTTTAGCGGCCAGCTCCTACGAGCAGTACTTC CATSRGLAASSYEQYF
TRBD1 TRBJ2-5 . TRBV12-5 TGTGCTAGTGGTTTAGATCGCCCGGGACAGGACGCCCAGTACTTC CASGLDRPGQDAQYF
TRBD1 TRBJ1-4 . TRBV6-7 TGTGCCAGCAGGCCCACTACGGACAGGGCCCAAATGGGGAATGAAAAACTGTTTTTT CASRPTTDRAQMGNEKLFF
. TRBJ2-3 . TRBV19 TGTGCCAGTCAATTTGGGGGCGCGACAGATACGCAGTATTTT CASQFGGATDTQYF
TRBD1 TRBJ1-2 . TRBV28 TGTGCCAGCAGTTGGGGACAGGGTATACACTATGGCTACACCTTC CASSWGQGIHYGYTF
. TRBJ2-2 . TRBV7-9 TGTGCCAGCAGCTTACCTCCCCAGGCGTCAGGGACCGGGGAGCTGTTTTTT CASSLPPQASGTGELFF
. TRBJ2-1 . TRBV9 TGTGCCAGCAGCGTAGATTCGGGATCCTACAATGAGCAGTTCTTC CASSVDSGSYNEQFF
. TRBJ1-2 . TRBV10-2 TGCGCCAGCAGAGGGGCGGTGAACTATGGCTACACCTTC CASRGAVNYGYTF
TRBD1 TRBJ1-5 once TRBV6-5 TGTGCCAGCAGTTACTACAGGGGAAGCAATCAGCCCCAGCATTTT CASSYYRGSNQPQHF
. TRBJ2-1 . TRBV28 TGTGCCAGCAGTTTAGGTGGCACCGGGGAGCAGTTCTTC CASSLGGTGEQFF
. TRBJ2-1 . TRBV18 TGTGCCAGCTCACCAACGAACAACCATGAGCAGTTCTTC CASSPTNNHEQFF
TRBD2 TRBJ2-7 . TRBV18 TGTGCCAGCTCCCGCGGACTAGCGGGAGGGAACTACGAGCAGTACTTC CASSRGLAGGNYEQYF
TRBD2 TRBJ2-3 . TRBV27 TGTGCCAGCAGTTTAATCCCCCCACTAGCGGGAGTGGTAGATACGCAGTATTTT CASSLIPPLAGVVDTQYF
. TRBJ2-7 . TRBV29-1 TGCAGCGTCTCGACGGTAGGGACCGTCTACGAGCAGTACTTC CSVSTVGTVYEQYF
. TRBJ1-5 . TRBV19 TGTGCCAGTAGTAGGAGAGGGGGCAATCAGCCCCAGCATTTT CASSRRGGNQPQHF
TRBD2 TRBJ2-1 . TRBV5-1 TGCGCCAGCAGCTTCGTAGCGGGAGTCTCCTACAATGAGCAGTTCTTC CASSFVAGVSYNEQFF
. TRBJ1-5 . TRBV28 TGTGCCCACCAGGGGTTCAATCAGCCCCAGCATTTT CAHQGFNQPQHF
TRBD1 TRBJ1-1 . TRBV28 TGTGCCAGCAGTGCCACTGACAGGGGACGGACTGAAGCTTTCTTT CASSATDRGRTEAFF
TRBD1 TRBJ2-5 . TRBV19 TGTGCCAGTAGTACTTACAGGGGACCGGAGACCCAGTACTTC CASSTYRGPETQYF
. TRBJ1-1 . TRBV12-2 TGTGCAAGTCGCCCCGACAGGAACACTGAAGCTTTCTTT CASRPDRNTEAFF
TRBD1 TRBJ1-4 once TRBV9 TGTGCCAGCAGCGAGCAGACAGGGGTAGGTGAAAAACTGTTTTTT CASSEQTGVGEKLFF
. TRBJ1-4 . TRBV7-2 TGTGCCAGCAGCTTTTCAGGGAGTAATGAAAAACTGTTTTTT CASSFSGSNEKLFF
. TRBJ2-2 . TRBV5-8 TGTGCCAGCAGGGGGGGTCTTGGGACCGACACCGGGGAGCTGTTTTTT CASRGGLGTDTGELFF
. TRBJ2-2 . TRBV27 TGTGCCAGCAGGACTAGATTGTACACCGGGGAGCTGTTTTTT CASRTRLYTGELFF